A single sample gave rise to the 27 T cell receptor beta chains below, sequenced in a study of blood T cells in healthy people across ages. For the second PCR, which ran for about 7 to 11 cycles, a sample-barcoded 5' primer and a J-beta primer mix were used. TCRdb reanalysed the 5' RACE reads using MiXCR and keeps one entry per CDR3 protein. The profile shows some 710,000 distinct CDR3 sequences, about 24% of them singletons. The material sequenced was blood. These receptors came from a man in his sixties or seventies in good health.

The rearrangement uses TRBV27 and TRBJ2-4; D unclear. The germline V gene has CDR1 MNHEY and CDR2 SMNVEV (reference sequence). This CDR3 is 15 amino acids long. The V gene lost 2 bases and the J gene lost 3 bases, with 11 bases spanning the gap. CDR3 sequence: CASSLVGLGKNIQYF. CDR3 in DNA: TGTGCCAGCAGTTTAGTGGGATTAGGCAAAAACATTCAGTACTTC.

The genes are TRBV6-2 or TRBV6-3 and TRBJ2-5; D perhaps matches TRBD1 (6 bases). Trimming removed 4 bases at V and 0 bases at J, with 12 bases between. The V gene's germline CDR1 is MNHEY and CDR2 SVGEGT. This CDR3 region has 15 residues. For the CDR3, the DNA is TGTGCCAGCAGTTGGTCAACAGGGTACCAAGAGACCCAGTACTTC. As protein: CASSWSTGYQETQYF.

This clonotype was seen more than once but under ten times. The chain joins TRBV20-1 to TRBJ2-5, with D tentatively TRBD2 (6 bases). The DNA end lines up better with TRBJ2-1; the J call may be wrong. Germline CDR1 DFQATT, CDR2 SNEGSKA (reference sequence). This CDR3 contains 16 residues. CDR3 region: CSARDRLILAGNEQFF. As DNA, the CDR3 is TGCAGTGCTAGAGATCGGCTAATACTAGCTGGTAATGAGCAGTTCTTC.

CDR3 nucleotides: TGTGCCAGCAGCTCCTACAGGGTAGACGCTAACTATGGCTACACCTTC. Encoded protein: CASSSYRVDANYGYTF. The V gene is TRBV5-6, the J gene TRBJ1-2; D perhaps matches TRBD1 (6 bases). The length of the CDR3 is 16 residues. The germline V and J ends were trimmed by 3 bases and 0 bases, with 15 bases remaining between them. Germline V gene data show CDR1 as SGHDT and CDR2 as YYEEEE.

The chain links TRBV20-1 to TRBJ2-1; TRBD2 might be the D (6 bases). Germline CDR1 DFQATT, CDR2 SNEGSKA (reference sequence). With 0 bases removed from V and 10 bases from J, the gap between germline ends came to 13 bases. This CDR3 region has 13 residues. The CDR3 sequence: CSARDRGINEQFF. CDR3 DNA: TGCAGTGCTAGAGATCGCGGGATTAACGAGCAGTTCTTC.

In its sample, this clonotype was seen a few times. The chain combines TRBV7-9 with TRBJ1-1; maybe TRBD1 (5 bases). Germline loops: CDR1 SEHNR, CDR2 FQNEAQ (reference sequence). The V and J ends lost 5 bases and 5 bases respectively, with 12 bases between them. This CDR3 has 13 residues. Here the CDR3 reads CASSRWEGTEAFF. CDR3 DNA: TGTGCCAGCAGCCGCTGGGAGGGGACTGAAGCTTTCTTT.

V is TRBV5-1 and J is TRBJ1-5; TRBD1 matches 9 bases. The junction had 7 bases not matched to a gene; V was cut back by 0 bases and J by 3 bases. The CDR3 runs to 17 residues. Germline CDR1 reads SGHRS; CDR2 reads YFSETQ. CDR3 DNA sequence: TGCGCCAGCAGCTTGGACCCCGGGACAGGGATCAATCAGCCCCAGCATTTT. Amino acid sequence: CASSLDPGTGINQPQHF.

The CDR3 DNA follows: TGTGCCAGCAGTCCGCAAAAGTCCCGAAATGAGCAGTTCTTC. It is translated as CASSPQKSRNEQFF. The genes are TRBV12-3 or TRBV12-4 and TRBJ2-1; D gene unclear. The CDR3 extends over 14 amino acids. V lost 5 bases and J lost 7, with 15 bases in between.

The sample holds a few counts of this clonotype. This chain links TRBV29-1 with TRBJ2-3, with 7 bases that match TRBD2. J gave up 4 bases and V 5 bases, and 6 bases lay outside the gene matches. Germline assignment: CDR1 SQVTM and CDR2 ANQGSEA. The CDR3 contains 13 residues. The CDR3 is CSVSGGVADTQYF. The CDR3, as DNA: TGCAGCGTTTCGGGGGGAGTGGCAGATACGCAGTATTTT.

The rearrangement links TRBV5-1 to TRBJ2-3; D is unresolved. V was pared by 4 bases and J by 15 bases, with 18 bases between. CDR1 SGHRS and CDR2 YFSETQ come from the germline V gene. The CDR3 length is 12 residues. The CDR3 here is CASSPPSLRHYF. The CDR3 nucleotides read TGCGCCAGCAGCCCCCCCAGTCTTCGGCACTATTTT.

The chain joins TRBV20-1 to TRBJ2-2; D possibly corresponds to TRBD2 (6 bases). V dropped 1 base and J dropped 1 base, with 7 bases sitting between them. CDR3 length equals 14 residues. Per germline, CDR1 DFQATT and CDR2 SNEGSKA (reference sequence). The CDR3 loop is CSARVGGNTGELFF. The DNA of the CDR3 is TGCAGTGCTAGAGTCGGGGGGAACACCGGGGAGCTGTTTTTT.

The J gene is TRBJ1-1, the V gene TRBV3-1; 8 bases agree with TRBD1. CDR1 and CDR2 from the germline V gene are LGHDT and YNNKEL (reference sequence). The CDR3 consists of 14 residues. V lost 1 base to trimming and J lost 9 bases; unmatched junction nucleotides: 7. The CDR3 loop is CASSQGQGRRQAFF. CDR3 nucleotides: TGTGCCAGCAGCCAAGGACAGGGGCGCCGTCAAGCTTTCTTT. Filled out from reference TRBV3-1 and TRBJ1-1, the complete variable domain reads DTAVSQTPKYLVTQMGNDKSIKCEQNLGHDTMYWYKQDSKKFLKIMFSYNNKELIINETVPNRFSPKSPDKAHLNLHINSLELGDSAVYFCASSQGQGRRQAFFGQGTRLTVV.

V is TRBV27 and J is TRBJ1-1; no clear D. Germline-derived CDR1 and CDR2 are MNHEY and SMNVEV (reference sequence). The CDR3 is 14 amino acids. V was pared by 4 bases and J by 4 bases, with 13 bases between. The CDR3 region has the DNA TGTGCCAGCAGTTCCGACCTAATGGGCACTGAAGCTTTCTTT. This translates into CASSSDLMGTEAFF.

This clonotype was observed a few times. The chain carries TRBV29-1 and TRBJ2-3; 10 bases map to TRBD2. The V gene's germline CDR1 is SQVTM and CDR2 ANQGSEA. The junction had 9 bases not matched to a gene; V was cut back by 6 bases and J by 0 bases. CDR3 length equals 16 residues. The DNA for the CDR3 is TGCAGCGTCGGACGGGGACTAGCGCTGAGCACAGATACGCAGTATTTT. Protein: CSVGRGLALSTDTQYF.

This clonotype came up a few times. V is TRBV12-3 or TRBV12-4 and J is TRBJ2-7, with D possibly TRBD2 on 5 matching bases. CDR3 length equals 17 residues. The V gene lost 3 bases and the J gene lost 0 bases, with 18 bases spanning the gap. The CDR3 loop reads CASSFYAGGRSSYEQYF. The CDR3 bases are TGTGCCAGCAGTTTTTACGCGGGTGGCCGTTCCTCCTACGAGCAGTACTTC.

The table lists this clonotype with a few counts. CDR3 bases: TGTGCCAGCAGTTCCCCCGGACAGCCCAACTATGGCTACACCTTC. Residues: CASSSPGQPNYGYTF. The rearrangement links TRBV28 to TRBJ1-2; a possible D gene is TRBD1 (6 bases). CDR1 is MDHEN, CDR2 SYDVKM, per germline. V was cut by 4 bases and J by 2 bases, with 14 bases left in between. This CDR3 has 15 amino acids.

This clonotype was seen more than once but under ten times. V gene TRBV29-1 combines with J gene TRBJ1-1; D unresolved. There are 12 residues in the CDR3. V was pared by 2 bases and J by 1 base, with 5 bases between. Germline loops: CDR1 SQVTM, CDR2 ANQGSEA. DNA for the CDR3: TGCAGCGTTGAACCGGGGAACACTGAAGCTTTCTTT. Protein: CSVEPGNTEAFF.

The DNA of the CDR3 is TGTGCCATCAGTGAACCGGGACAGGTGCTTAACTATGGCTACACCTTC. Translated: CAISEPGQVLNYGYTF. This rearrangement joins TRBV10-3 to TRBJ1-2; TRBD1 matches at 8 bases. The length of the CDR3 is 16 residues. Germline-derived CDR1 and CDR2 are ENHRY and SYGVKD. Germline trimming cut 3 bases from V and 1 base from J; bases unmatched to any gene: 7.

In its sample, this clonotype was seen a few times. The chain combines TRBV30 with TRBJ2-3; D uncertain. The germline V gene encodes CDR1 GTSNPN and CDR2 SVGIG (reference sequence). The V gene lost 0 bases and the J gene lost 10 bases, with 11 bases spanning the gap. This CDR3 comprises 12 residues. CDR3 in DNA: TGTGCCTGGAGTGTAGCAGCGCGTGCGCAGTATTTT. The encoded protein is CAWSVAARAQYF.

Notes on this clonotype: The conserved closing phenylalanine or tryptophan is absent in this CDR3, likely reflecting a read error. This CDR3 is CASSWGLQETQYS. The CDR3 nucleotides read TGTGCCAGCAGTTGGGGACTTCAAGAGACCCAGTACTCC. The chain uses TRBV28 and TRBJ2-5; possible D gene TRBD2, 6 bases. V lost 4 bases and J lost 2, with 8 bases in between. This CDR3 is 13 amino acids long. The V gene's germline CDR1 is MDHEN and CDR2 SYDVKM.

The CDR3 is CASSQERLTVSGNTIYF. CDR3 DNA: TGCGCCAGCAGCCAGGAACGACTGACAGTCTCTGGAAACACCATATATTTT. The V and J genes are TRBV4-3 and TRBJ1-3; possible D gene TRBD1, 5 bases. This CDR3 has 17 residues. Trimming took off 3 bases at V and 0 bases at J, with 15 bases between the two ends. Germline loops: CDR1 LGHNA, CDR2 YSLEER.

A few counts support this clonotype. The rearrangement links TRBV12-3 or TRBV12-4 to TRBJ2-7; TRBD1 aligns across 10 bases. J gave up 3 bases and V 5 bases, and 4 bases lay outside the gene matches. The CDR3 loop spans 14 amino acids. The CDR3 loop is CASSRQGAHYEQYF. The DNA for the CDR3 is TGTGCCAGCAGTCGACAGGGGGCACACTACGAGCAGTACTTC.

The CDR3 nucleotides are TGTGCCAGCAGTTTACGCAGGGTCACTGAAGCTTTCTTT. It codes for CASSLRRVTEAFF. The V and J genes are TRBV27 and TRBJ1-1, with D possibly being TRBD1 (5 bases). Per germline, CDR1 MNHEY and CDR2 SMNVEV (reference sequence). The CDR3 is 13 residues long. V was trimmed by 2 bases and J by 4 bases, leaving 8 bases between them.

This chain uses TRBV18 with TRBJ2-1; 7 positions agree with TRBD1. V shed 3 bases and J 2 bases; nucleotides not matched to a gene: 4. CDR3 length: 15 amino acids. Germline-derived CDR1 and CDR2 are KGHSH and LQKENI. The CDR3, as DNA: TGTGCCAGCTCACCGAGGGGACAGACCTACAATGAGCAGTTCTTC. Its protein is CASSPRGQTYNEQFF. Combining the CDR3 with reference TRBV18 and TRBJ2-1 gives the whole variable domain NAGVMQNPRHLVRRRGQEARLRCSPMKGHSHVYWYRQLPEEGLKFMVYLQKENIIDESGMPKERFSAEFPKEGPSILRIQQVVRGDSAAYFCASSPRGQTYNEQFFGPGTRLTVL.

This chain joins TRBV12-3 or TRBV12-4 and TRBJ1-2; D unclear. This CDR3 is built from 13 residues. The V end was cut by 2 bases, the J end by 9 bases, with 13 bases between. CDR3 region: CASSLNSLRRYTF. In DNA, the CDR3 is TGTGCCAGCAGTTTAAACAGTCTTAGGCGCTACACCTTC.

This chain uses TRBV11-2 with TRBJ1-3; D ambiguous. V lost 5 bases and J 4 bases, leaving 18 bases between the germline ends. This CDR3 is built from 16 residues. The germline V gene has CDR1 SGHAT and CDR2 FQNNGV. The CDR3 sequence is CASSLPGGGYGNTIYF. The CDR3, as DNA: TGTGCCAGCAGCCTCCCGGGTGGAGGGTACGGAAACACCATATATTTT.

This clonotype appeared many times. V and J are TRBV10-3 and TRBJ1-2, with D perhaps TRBD1 (5 bases). Germline V gene data show CDR1 as ENHRY and CDR2 as SYGVKD. The CDR3 runs to 14 residues. V gave up 6 bases and J gave up 8 bases, with 19 bases separating them. CDR3 sequence (DNA): TGTGCCATCAGGAGGACAAGCAGAGTAGAGGGCTACACCTTC. Protein sequence: CAIRRTSRVEGYTF.